This T cell receptor (beta chain) was profiled in a study of PD-L1 blockade in urothelial cancer. Study as a whole: Median blood clonality was roughly 0.074, with 82,636 unique TCRs.

This sample's time point: pretreatment peripheral blood. The protocol was immunoSEQ multiplex PCR, while the TCRdb copy is restricted to in-frame clones and leaves out a portion. The sample holds approximately 94,000 clones, roughly 87% seen once. The CDR3 length is 13 residues. V was pared by 2 bases and J by 2 bases, with 7 bases between. Germline CDR1 MDHEN, CDR2 SYDVKM. The sample here was PBMCs, taken around atezolizumab (anti-PD-L1) treatment. The V call is TRBV28, the J call TRBJ2-7, with D possibly being TRBD1 (5 bases). The sequence derives from a man aged 55 to 69 with urothelial cancer. The CDR3 loop is CASSLRGPYEQYF. The CDR3, as DNA: TGTGCCAGCAGTTTAAGGGGCCCCTACGAGCAGTACTTC.